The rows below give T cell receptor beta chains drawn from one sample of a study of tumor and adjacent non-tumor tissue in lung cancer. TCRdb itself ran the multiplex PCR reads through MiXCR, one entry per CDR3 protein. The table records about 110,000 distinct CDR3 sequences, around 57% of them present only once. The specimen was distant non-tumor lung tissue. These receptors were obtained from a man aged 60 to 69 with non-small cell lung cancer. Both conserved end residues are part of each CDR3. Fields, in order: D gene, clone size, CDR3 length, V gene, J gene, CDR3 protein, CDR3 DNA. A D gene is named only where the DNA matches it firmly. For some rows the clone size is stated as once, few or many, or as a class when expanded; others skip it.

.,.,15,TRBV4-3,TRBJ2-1,CTSGQTRTDYNEQFF,TGCACCAGCGGCCAAACCCGGACAGATTACAATGAGCAGTTCTTC
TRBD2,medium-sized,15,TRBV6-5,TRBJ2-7,CASSYGAGGRGEQYF,TGTGCCAGCAGTTACGGCGCGGGAGGGAGGGGCGAGCAGTACTTC
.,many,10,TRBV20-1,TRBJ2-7,CSARDNEQYF,TGCAGTGCTAGGGACAACGAGCAGTACTTC
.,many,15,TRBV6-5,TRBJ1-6,CASRIRDNHNSPLHF,TGTGCCAGCAGGATCCGGGACAACCATAATTCACCCCTCCACTTT
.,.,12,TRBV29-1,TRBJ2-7,CSTGDPGNEQYF,TGCAGCACTGGAGACCCCGGGAACGAGCAGTACTTC
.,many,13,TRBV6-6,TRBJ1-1,CASSLGRDTEAFF,TGTGCCAGCAGTTTGGGTCGAGACACTGAAGCTTTCTTT
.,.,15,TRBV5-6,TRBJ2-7,CAGSMGFSGSYEQYF,TGTGCCGGCAGCATGGGGTTTAGCGGCTCCTACGAGCAGTACTTC
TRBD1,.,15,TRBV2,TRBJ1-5,CASKGGGNSNQSQHF,TGTGCCAGCAAAGGGGGCGGGAATAGCAATCAGTCCCAGCATTTT
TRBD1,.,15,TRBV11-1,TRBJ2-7,CASSTAGQGRYVQYF,TGTGCCAGCAGTACCGCGGGACAGGGACGTTACGTGCAGTACTTC
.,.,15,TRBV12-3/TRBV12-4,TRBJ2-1,CANSHSRGPYSEQFF,TGTGCCAACAGTCATAGTAGGGGCCCCTACAGTGAGCAGTTCTTC
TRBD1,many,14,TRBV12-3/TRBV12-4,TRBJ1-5,CASSPDRGNQPQHF,TGTGCCAGCAGCCCGGACAGGGGCAATCAGCCCCAGCATTTT
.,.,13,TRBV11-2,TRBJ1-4,CARSQTRDEKLFF,TGTGCCAGAAGCCAGACAAGGGATGAAAAACTGTTTTTC
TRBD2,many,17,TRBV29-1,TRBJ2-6,CSVFWTSGRAGANVLTF,TGCAGCGTTTTTTGGACTAGCGGGAGGGCTGGGGCCAACGTCCTGACTTTC
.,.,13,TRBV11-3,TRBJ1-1,CPSSLAGPVAAFF,TGTCCCAGCAGCTTAGCAGGACCCGTCGCGGCTTTCTTT
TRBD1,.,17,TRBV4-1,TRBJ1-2,CASSHGPGQGQSYGYTF,TGCGCCAGCAGCCATGGCCCCGGACAGGGGCAATCGTATGGCTACACCTTC
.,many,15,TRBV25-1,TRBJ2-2,CASSEAGQYTGELFF,TGTGCCAGCAGTGAGGCAGGGCAATACACCGGGGAGCTGTTTTTT
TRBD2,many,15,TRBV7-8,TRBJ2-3,CASSYSGSQTDTQYF,TGTGCCAGCAGCTACAGCGGGAGCCAGACAGATACGCAGTATTTT
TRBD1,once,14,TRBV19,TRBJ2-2,CASSNPTGLGELFF,TGTGCCAGTAGTAACCCGACAGGGCTCGGGGAGCTGTTTTTT